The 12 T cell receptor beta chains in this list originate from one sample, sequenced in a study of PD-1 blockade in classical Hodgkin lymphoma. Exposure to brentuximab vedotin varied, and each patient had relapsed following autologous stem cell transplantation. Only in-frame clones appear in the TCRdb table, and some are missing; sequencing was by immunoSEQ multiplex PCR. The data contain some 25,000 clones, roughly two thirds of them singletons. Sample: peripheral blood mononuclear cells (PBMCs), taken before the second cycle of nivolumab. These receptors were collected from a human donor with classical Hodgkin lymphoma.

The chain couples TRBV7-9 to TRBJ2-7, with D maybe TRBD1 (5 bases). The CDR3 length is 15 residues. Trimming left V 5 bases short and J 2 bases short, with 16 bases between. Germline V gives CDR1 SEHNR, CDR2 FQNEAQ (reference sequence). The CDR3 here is CASSPDTESAYEQYF. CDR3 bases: TGTGCCAGCAGCCCGGACACTGAGAGTGCCTACGAGCAGTACTTC.

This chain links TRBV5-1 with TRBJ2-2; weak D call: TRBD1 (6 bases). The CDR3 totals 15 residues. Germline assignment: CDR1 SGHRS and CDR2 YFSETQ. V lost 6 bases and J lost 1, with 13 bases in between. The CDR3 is CASNALQGNTGELFF. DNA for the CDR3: TGCGCCAGCAACGCCCTACAGGGGAACACCGGGGAGCTGTTTTTT.

CDR3 sequence: CASSPEGAGGPGDTQYF. For the CDR3, the DNA is TGTGCCAGCAGCCCCGAAGGCGCGGGAGGGCCTGGGGATACGCAGTATTTT. The chain employs TRBV7-3 and TRBJ2-3, with 9 bases fitting TRBD2. Germline CDR1 and CDR2: SGHTA and FQGTGA. V gave up 5 bases and J gave up 6 bases; unmatched junction bases: 15. The CDR3 is 17 residues long.

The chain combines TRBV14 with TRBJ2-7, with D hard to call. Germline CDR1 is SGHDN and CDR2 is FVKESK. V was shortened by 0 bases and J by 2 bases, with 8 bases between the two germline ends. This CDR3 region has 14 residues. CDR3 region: CASSQDGQAYEQYF. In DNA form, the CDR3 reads TGTGCCAGCAGCCAAGATGGGCAGGCCTACGAGCAGTACTTC.

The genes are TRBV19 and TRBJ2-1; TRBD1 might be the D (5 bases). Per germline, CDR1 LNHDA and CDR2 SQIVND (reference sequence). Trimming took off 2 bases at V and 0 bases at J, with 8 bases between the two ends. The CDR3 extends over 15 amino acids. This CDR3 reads CASSIQGSSYNEQFF. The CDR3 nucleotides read TGTGCCAGTAGTATACAGGGTAGCTCCTACAATGAGCAGTTCTTC.

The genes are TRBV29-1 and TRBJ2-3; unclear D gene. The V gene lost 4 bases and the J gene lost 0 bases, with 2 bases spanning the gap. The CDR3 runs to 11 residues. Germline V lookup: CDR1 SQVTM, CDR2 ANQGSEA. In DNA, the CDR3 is TGCAGCGTTGGAAGCACAGATACGCAGTATTTT. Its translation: CSVGSTDTQYF.

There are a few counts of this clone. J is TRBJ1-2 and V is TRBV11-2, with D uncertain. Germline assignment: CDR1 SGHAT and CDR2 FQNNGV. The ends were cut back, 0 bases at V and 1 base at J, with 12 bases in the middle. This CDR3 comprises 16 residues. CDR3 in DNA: TGTGCCAGCAGCTTAGATTCGGGCCACTATAACTATGGCTACACCTTC. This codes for CASSLDSGHYNYGYTF.

CDR3 amino acids: CASDRGPGYEQYF. The CDR3 DNA reads as TGTGCCAGCGATAGGGGCCCGGGGTACGAGCAGTACTTC. V and J are TRBV2 and TRBJ2-7; D is possibly TRBD1 or TRBD2 (5 bases each). Per germline, CDR1 SNHLY and CDR2 FYNNEI. The ends were cut back, 8 bases at V and 4 bases at J, with 15 bases in the middle. CDR3 length: 13 amino acids.

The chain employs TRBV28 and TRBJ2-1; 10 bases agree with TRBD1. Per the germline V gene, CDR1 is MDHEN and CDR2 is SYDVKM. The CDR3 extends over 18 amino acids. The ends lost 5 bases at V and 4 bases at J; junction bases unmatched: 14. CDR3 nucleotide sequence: TGTGCCAGCAGTCCTCCGGGACAGGGGAGAGTGGTTTACAATGAGCAGTTCTTC. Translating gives CASSPPGQGRVVYNEQFF.

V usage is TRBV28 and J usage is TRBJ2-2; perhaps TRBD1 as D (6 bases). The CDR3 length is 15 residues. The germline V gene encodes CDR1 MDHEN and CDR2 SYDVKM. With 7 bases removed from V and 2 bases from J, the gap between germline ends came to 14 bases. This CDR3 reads CASIDTGSNTGELFF. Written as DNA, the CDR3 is TGTGCCAGCATCGATACAGGGTCCAACACCGGGGAGCTGTTTTTT.

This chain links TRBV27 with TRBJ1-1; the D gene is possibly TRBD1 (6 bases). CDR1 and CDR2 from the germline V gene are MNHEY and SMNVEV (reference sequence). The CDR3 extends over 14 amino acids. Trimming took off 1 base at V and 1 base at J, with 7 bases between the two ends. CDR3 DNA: TGTGCCAGCAGTTTATGGGGGGCGAACACTGAAGCTTTCTTT. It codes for CASSLWGANTEAFF.

The CDR3 sequence: CASSLVVDRVYGYTF. In DNA form, the CDR3 reads TGTGCCAGCAGCTTGGTGGTGGACAGGGTATATGGCTACACCTTC. The rearrangement uses TRBV5-5 and TRBJ1-2; 8 positions agree with TRBD1. From germline, CDR1 is SGHKS and CDR2 YYEKEE (reference sequence). The CDR3 is 15 amino acids. The V segment lost 0 bases and the J segment 5 bases; nucleotides outside the gene matches: 6. Variable domain in full (rest from reference TRBV5-5 and TRBJ1-2): DAGVTQSPTHLIKTRGQQVTLRCSPISGHKSVSWYQQVLGQGPQFIFQYYEKEERGRGNFPDRFSARQFPNYSSELNVNALLLGDSALYLCASSLVVDRVYGYTFGSGTRLTVV.